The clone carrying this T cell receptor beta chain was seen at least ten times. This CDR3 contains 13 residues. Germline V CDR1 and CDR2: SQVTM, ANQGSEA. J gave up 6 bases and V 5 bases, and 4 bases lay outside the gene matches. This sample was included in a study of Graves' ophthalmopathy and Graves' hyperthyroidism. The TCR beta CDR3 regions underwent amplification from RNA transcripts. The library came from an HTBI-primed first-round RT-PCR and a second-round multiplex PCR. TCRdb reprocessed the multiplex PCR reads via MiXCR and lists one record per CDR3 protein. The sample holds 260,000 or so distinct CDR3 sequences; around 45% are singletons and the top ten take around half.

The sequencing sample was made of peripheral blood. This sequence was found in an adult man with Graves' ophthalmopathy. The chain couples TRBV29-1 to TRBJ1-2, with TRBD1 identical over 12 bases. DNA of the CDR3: TGCAGCGTTAGGGGACAGGGGGCGGATGGCTACACCTTC. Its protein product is CSVRGQGADGYTF.